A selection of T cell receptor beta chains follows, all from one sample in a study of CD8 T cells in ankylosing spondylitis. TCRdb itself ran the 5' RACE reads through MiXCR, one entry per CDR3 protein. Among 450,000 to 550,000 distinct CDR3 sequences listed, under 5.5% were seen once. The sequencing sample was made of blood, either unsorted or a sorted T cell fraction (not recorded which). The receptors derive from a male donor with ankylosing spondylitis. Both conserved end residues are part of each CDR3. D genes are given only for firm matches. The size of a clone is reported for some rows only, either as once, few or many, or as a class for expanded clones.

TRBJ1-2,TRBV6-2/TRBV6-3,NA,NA,TGTGCCAGCAGTTACCGCAGGACAGCCTTTGACTATGGCTACACCTTC,CASSYRRTAFDYGYTF
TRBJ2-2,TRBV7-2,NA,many,TGTGCCAGCAGCCACGGACCCACGAACACCGGGGAGCTGTTTTTT,CASSHGPTNTGELFF
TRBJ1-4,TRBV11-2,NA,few,TGTGCCAGCAGTGGGGGCGGGGCCCTCCTTGAAAAACTGTTTTTT,CASSGGGALLEKLFF
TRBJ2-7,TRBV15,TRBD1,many,TGTGCCACCAGCAGAATCGACCGGGACAGGGTGAACGAGCAGTACTTC,CATSRIDRDRVNEQYF
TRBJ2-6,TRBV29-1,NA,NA,TGCAGCGCTGAATCTGGAGAGGGCCACTCAGGCTCTGGGGCCAACGTCCTGACTTTC,CSAESGEGHSGSGANVLTF
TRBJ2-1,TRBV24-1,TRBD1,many,TGTGCCACCATGGAGACAGGGGAATTAAATGAGCAGTTCTTC,CATMETGELNEQFF
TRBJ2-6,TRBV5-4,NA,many,TGTGCCAGCAGCCTACAGCCCTCTGGGGCCAACGTCCTGACTTTC,CASSLQPSGANVLTF
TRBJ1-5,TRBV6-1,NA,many,TGTGCCAGCAGTGAAGCGGTTAAAGGTTATAATCAGCCCCAGCATTTT,CASSEAVKGYNQPQHF
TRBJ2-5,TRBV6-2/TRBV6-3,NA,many,TGTGCCAGCAGAGGCGGACTACCGTCCCAGTACTTC,CASRGGLPSQYF
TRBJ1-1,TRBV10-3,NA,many,TGTGCCATCAGTGAGGATGGGGGGTCGGCTTTCTTT,CAISEDGGSAFF
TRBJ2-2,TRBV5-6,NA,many,TGTGCCAGCAGCCGGTCCCTGGGGCCCTATGGGACCGGGGAGCTGTTTTTT,CASSRSLGPYGTGELFF
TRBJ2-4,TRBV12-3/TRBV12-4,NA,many,TGTGCCAGCAGTTTACTAGTCCGGAACATTCAGTACTTC,CASSLLVRNIQYF
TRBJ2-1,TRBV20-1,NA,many,TGCAGTGCTAGGCCGGACTTGGGGGACAATGAGCAGTTCTTC,CSARPDLGDNEQFF
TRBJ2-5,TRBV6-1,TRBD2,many,TGTGCCAGCAGCCGTAGCGGGAGAGAGACCCAGTACTTC,CASSRSGRETQYF
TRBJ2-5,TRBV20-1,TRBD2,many,TGCAGTGCGGGGGGACTAGAAAATTTAGAGACCCAGTACTTC,CSAGGLENLETQYF
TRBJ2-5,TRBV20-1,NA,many,TGCAGTGCTCCGGTAGCAGGGACCCAGTACTTC,CSAPVAGTQYF
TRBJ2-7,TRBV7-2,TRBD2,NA,TGTGCCAGCAGCCCCGGACTAGCGGGACACGAGCAGTACTTC,CASSPGLAGHEQYF
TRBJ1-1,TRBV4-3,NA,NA,TGCGCCAGCAGCCAAGATTCGCGGAACACTGAAGCTTTCTTT,CASSQDSRNTEAFF
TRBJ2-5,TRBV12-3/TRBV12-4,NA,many,TGTGCCAGCAGTCTTTATGAGACCCAGTACTTC,CASSLYETQYF
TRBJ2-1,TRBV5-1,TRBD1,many,TGCGCCAGCAGCTACGGACAGGGTGGACAGTTCTTC,CASSYGQGGQFF
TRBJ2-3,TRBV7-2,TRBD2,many,TGTGCCAGCAGCTTAGCTGCGGCTAGCGGGAGAACAGATACGCAGTATTTT,CASSLAAASGRTDTQYF
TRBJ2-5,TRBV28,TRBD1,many,TGTGCCAGCACAACAGGGGGCACAGAGACCCAGTACTTC,CASTTGGTETQYF
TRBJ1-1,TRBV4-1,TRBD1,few,TGCGCCAGCAGCCCATCACGGACAGGGGACACTGAAGCTTTCTTT,CASSPSRTGDTEAFF
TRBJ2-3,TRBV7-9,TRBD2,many,TGTGCCAGCAGCCTCCCTAGCGGGGGACTAGCAGATACGCAGTATTTT,CASSLPSGGLADTQYF
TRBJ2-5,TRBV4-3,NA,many,TGCGCCAGCAGCCAGGGGAGGAGAGAGACCCAGTACTTC,CASSQGRRETQYF
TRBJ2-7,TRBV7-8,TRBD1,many,TGTGCCAGCAGCCCTCCGGTGAGACAGGGAAACGAGCAGTACTTC,CASSPPVRQGNEQYF
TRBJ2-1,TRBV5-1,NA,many,TGCGCCAGCAGCTTGGGTTGGGGCACCTCCTACAATGAGCAGTTCTTC,CASSLGWGTSYNEQFF
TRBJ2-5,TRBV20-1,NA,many,TGCAGTGCTAGTTGGACAACTCAAGAGACCCAGTACTTC,CSASWTTQETQYF
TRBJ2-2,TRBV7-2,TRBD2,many,TGTGCCAGCAGCCGAGCGGGGGGTTCCACCGGGGAGCTGTTTTTT,CASSRAGGSTGELFF
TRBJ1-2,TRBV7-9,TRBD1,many,TGTGCCAGCAGCCTCGGGACAGCAGAGTTTAACTATGGCTACACCTTC,CASSLGTAEFNYGYTF
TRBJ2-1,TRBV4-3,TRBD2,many,TGCGCCAGCAGCCAAGATGGAGCGGGAGACCCGGGTGAGCAGTTCTTC,CASSQDGAGDPGEQFF
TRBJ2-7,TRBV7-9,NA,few,TGTGCCAGCAGCCCGAGGAGCTTC,CASSPRSF
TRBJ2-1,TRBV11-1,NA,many,TGTGCCAGCAGCCTAAGCGCCCTCTCCTACAATGAGCAGTTCTTC,CASSLSALSYNEQFF
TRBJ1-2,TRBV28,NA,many,TGTGCCAGCAGTCCCCTTTTTGGTGCGGCCTATGGCTACACCTTC,CASSPLFGAAYGYTF
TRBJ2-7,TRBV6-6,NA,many,TGTGCCAGCGGGTTATGGGCCTACGAGCAGTACTTC,CASGLWAYEQYF
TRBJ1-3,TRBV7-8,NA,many,TGTGCCAGCAGCCCAGGGACGGTTAGCTCTGGAAACACCATATATTTT,CASSPGTVSSGNTIYF